One and the same sample provided the 23 T cell receptor beta chains below, sequenced in a study of cytomegalovirus exposure and HLA in healthy donors. Researchers ran the PCR with 60 Vbeta and 13 Jbeta primers. Profiling relied on immunoSEQ multiplex PCR, and the TCRdb table lists in-frame clones only, not all of them. In all, the sample yields some 110,000 clones. Sequenced sample: PBMCs. These receptors were obtained from a man aged 25 to 40 in good health and CMV-seronegative.

J is TRBJ2-5 and V is TRBV6-1; 8 positions agree with TRBD1. The J call is doubtful: the DNA matches TRBJ2-7 better. The CDR3 sequence is 14 residues long. Looked up from germline, CDR1 is MNHNS and CDR2 is SASEGT. CDR3 protein: CASRGDRRSYEQYF. The CDR3 DNA sequence: TGTGCCAGCAGGGGGGACAGGAGGTCCTACGAGCAGTACTTC.

The chain carries TRBV6-5 and TRBJ2-5; D remains ambiguous. CDR1 is MNHEY and CDR2 is SVGAGI in the germline V gene. The V end lost 5 bases, the J end lost 5 bases, and 9 bases lay between the germline ends. The CDR3 has 12 amino acids. The CDR3 coding sequence is TGTGCCAGCAGTACATTTGGCGAGACCCAGTACTTC. Translating gives CASSTFGETQYF.

The genes are TRBV4-2 and TRBJ1-1; tentative D call: TRBD1 (5 bases). Germline V gene sequence: CDR1 LGHNA, CDR2 YNFKEQ. Trimming removed 4 bases at V and 0 bases at J, with 9 bases between. CDR3 length: 14 residues. The CDR3 bases are TGTGCCAGCAGCCCCCGGGGGATGAACACTGAAGCTTTCTTT. Its translation: CASSPRGMNTEAFF.

The V gene is TRBV18, the J gene TRBJ2-5; 7 bases align to TRBD2. J gave up 4 bases and V 3 bases, and 8 bases lay outside the gene matches. The CDR3 contains 15 residues. The V gene's germline CDR1 is KGHSH and CDR2 LQKENI. CDR3 sequence (DNA): TGTGCCAGCTCACCTATGCGGGGGACTACAGAGACCCAGTACTTC. This codes for CASSPMRGTTETQYF.

The rearrangement uses TRBV7-8 and TRBJ1-6; D might be TRBD1 (5 bases). The CDR3 contains 16 residues. V lost 5 bases, J lost 0 bases, and 11 bases lay in between. The germline CDR1 and CDR2 sequences are SGHVS and FQNEAQ. This CDR3 reads CASSPGGSSYNSPLHF. The CDR3 region has the DNA TGTGCCAGCAGCCCGGGGGGGAGCTCCTATAATTCACCCCTCCACTTT.

This chain links TRBV19 with TRBJ1-1, with 7 bases identical to TRBD1. Unmatched junction bases numbered 4, after V lost 4 bases and J lost 2 bases. This CDR3 is built from 14 residues. Germline V gene data show CDR1 as LNHDA and CDR2 as SQIVND (reference sequence). The CDR3 region has the DNA TGTGCCAGTAGTAGACAGGGAGAAAACACTGAAGCTTTCTTT. Amino acid sequence: CASSRQGENTEAFF.

This chain uses TRBV6-1 with TRBJ2-7; D might be TRBD1 (6 bases). CDR3 length equals 14 residues. Germline V gene data show CDR1 as MNHNS and CDR2 as SASEGT. Trimming removed 5 bases from V and 0 bases from J, with 11 bases in between. The chain's CDR3 is CASSIQGSSYEQYF. As DNA, the CDR3 is TGTGCCAGCAGTATACAGGGCAGCTCCTACGAGCAGTACTTC.

This chain connects TRBV12-5 to TRBJ2-1; TRBD1 matches 9 bases. Germline V CDR1 and CDR2: LGHNT, FRNRAP. The CDR3 has 21 amino acids. V gave up 0 bases and J gave up 3 bases; unmatched junction bases: 18. CDR3 amino acids: CASGLVLRDRVYGTRYNEQFF. The CDR3, as DNA: TGTGCTAGTGGTTTGGTACTCCGGGACAGGGTATACGGTACTCGCTACAATGAGCAGTTCTTC.

This sequence joins TRBV7-2 and TRBJ2-5, with D perhaps matching TRBD2 (6 bases). The length of the CDR3 is 16 residues. Germline CDR1 and CDR2: SGHTA and FQGNSA. The V end was cut by 5 bases, the J end by 5 bases, with 21 bases between. CDR3 sequence reads: CASSLSGTRSGETQYF. As DNA, the CDR3 is TGTGCCAGCAGCCTTTCCGGGACTCGTTCGGGGGAGACCCAGTACTTC.

About this clone: Within the sample, other DNA sequences also encode this same CDR3. The chain combines TRBV5-4 with TRBJ2-3; the match to TRBD2 covers 13 bases. Germline-derived CDR1 and CDR2 are SGHNT and YYREEE (reference sequence). This CDR3 contains 16 residues. The junction had 5 bases not matched to a gene; V was cut back by 5 bases and J by 2 bases. The CDR3 bases are TGTGCCAGCAGTAAAGGACTAGCGGGGGTCACAGATACGCAGTATTTT. It is translated as CASSKGLAGVTDTQYF.

The chain recombines TRBV5-1 with TRBJ1-2; 8 positions agree with TRBD1. The CDR3 is made up of 14 amino acids. After removal of 2 bases from V and 3 bases from J, the junction contained 3 bases not matched to a gene. Per the germline V gene, CDR1 is SGHRS and CDR2 is YFSETQ. In nucleotides, the CDR3 is TGCGCCAGCAGCTTTGACAGGGGAGACTATGGCTACACCTTC. It codes for CASSFDRGDYGYTF.

The gene calls are TRBV7-2 and TRBJ2-3; 10 positions match TRBD2. The CDR3 spans 15 residues. Germline V lookup: CDR1 SGHTA, CDR2 FQGNSA. Unmatched junction bases numbered 7, after V lost 7 bases and J lost 3 bases. CDR3 nucleotide sequence: TGTGCCAGCACCCAAGCGGGAGGGGCAACAGATACGCAGTATTTT. Encoded protein: CASTQAGGATDTQYF.

This chain uses TRBV6-1 with TRBJ1-1, with a weak D call TRBD1 (5 bases). V dropped 5 bases and J dropped 5 bases, with 12 bases sitting between them. The germline V gene has CDR1 MNHNS and CDR2 SASEGT. The CDR3 covers 13 residues. The CDR3 here is CASSRGVETEAFF. The CDR3 DNA sequence: TGTGCCAGCAGTCGGGGGGTAGAAACTGAAGCTTTCTTT.

V and J are TRBV7-3 and TRBJ2-7, with D perhaps TRBD1 (5 bases). Between the trimmed V and J ends, which lost 2 bases and 3 bases, there was a span of 11 bases. Germline-derived CDR1 and CDR2 are SGHTA and FQGTGA. The CDR3 sequence is 14 residues long. The CDR3 reads CASSLRAGLYEQYF. CDR3 in DNA: TGTGCCAGCAGCTTACGGGCAGGGCTCTACGAGCAGTACTTC.

The V call is TRBV7-9, the J call TRBJ1-2; perhaps TRBD1 as D (6 bases). The CDR3 is made up of 14 amino acids. Trimming stripped 5 bases from V and 1 base from J, with 11 bases between. Germline V gives CDR1 SEHNR, CDR2 FQNEAQ (reference sequence). CDR3 nucleotides: TGTGCCAGCAGCCGGACAGATTATAACTATGGCTACACCTTC. Amino acid sequence: CASSRTDYNYGYTF.

The genes are TRBV10-3 and TRBJ1-2; 7 nucleotides agree with TRBD1. Germline V gene sequence: CDR1 ENHRY, CDR2 SYGVKD. The length of the CDR3 is 15 residues. The trim removed 6 bases at V and 0 bases at J, leaving 7 bases unmatched. CDR3 amino acids: CAISQGVLANYGYTF. Written as DNA, the CDR3 is TGTGCCATCAGCCAGGGGGTTTTAGCTAACTATGGCTACACCTTC.

This chain links TRBV5-7 with TRBJ2-7; 8 bases are shared with TRBD1. TRBV5-7 is an ORF; its function is uncertain. CDR3 length: 19 residues. Trimming at V came to 0 bases and at J to 6 bases, leaving 20 bases not matched to a gene. CDR3: CASSLGPGGDSATLSEQYF. CDR3 nucleotide sequence: TGTGCCAGCAGCTTGGGGCCAGGGGGCGATTCCGCTACGCTTAGCGAGCAGTACTTC.

The chain couples TRBV5-5 to TRBJ1-2, with D possibly being TRBD1 (5 bases). Germline CDR1 is SGHKS and CDR2 is YYEKEE (reference sequence). The CDR3 spans 14 residues. V was trimmed by 0 bases and J by 1 base, leaving 7 bases between them. The CDR3 DNA follows: TGTGCCAGCAGCTTGGGGGGGGTTAACTATGGCTACACCTTC. This codes for CASSLGGVNYGYTF.

The chain recombines TRBV7-9 with TRBJ1-1, with TRBD1 matching 8 bases. This CDR3 has 12 residues. Germline trimming cut 7 bases from V and 4 bases from J; bases unmatched to any gene: 2. CDR1 and CDR2 (germline): SEHNR, FQNEAQ (reference sequence). The CDR3 DNA reads as TGTGCCAGCAACCAGGGGGCCACTGAAGCTTTCTTT. It codes for CASNQGATEAFF.

The genes are TRBV27 and TRBJ1-1, with TRBD1 identical over 8 bases. Germline V lookup: CDR1 MNHEY, CDR2 SMNVEV (reference sequence). The length of the CDR3 is 15 residues. V lost 5 bases, J lost 0 bases, and 5 bases stayed unmatched. For the CDR3, the DNA is TGTGCCAGCAGTCTTAGACAGGGGATGAACACTGAAGCTTTCTTT. This translates into CASSLRQGMNTEAFF.

The genes are TRBV18 and TRBJ1-3; 8 bases fit TRBD1. The CDR3 is 17 residues long. CDR1 KGHSH and CDR2 LQKENI come from the germline V gene. V shed 5 bases and J 0 bases; nucleotides not matched to a gene: 9. The CDR3 bases are TGTGCCAGCTCAGTAGGCCTGCAGGGGGCCTCTGGAAACACCATATATTTT. Its protein product is CASSVGLQGASGNTIYF.

The V gene is TRBV2, the J gene TRBJ1-2, with no clear D. Trimming removed 3 bases from V and 4 bases from J, with 9 bases in between. This CDR3 has 13 amino acids. CDR1 is SNHLY, CDR2 FYNNEI, per germline. CDR3 DNA: TGTGCCAGCAGTGAGGGCCCCTCCTATGGCTACACCTTC. It codes for CASSEGPSYGYTF. Full variable domain (missing parts from reference TRBV2 and TRBJ1-2): EPEVTQTPSHQVTQMGQEVILRCVPISNHLYFYWYRQILGQKVEFLVSFYNNEISEKSEIFDDQFSVERPDGSNFTLKIRSTKLEDSAMYFCASSEGPSYGYTFGSGTRLTVV.

The V and J genes are TRBV2 and TRBJ1-3, with 8 positions matching TRBD1. V dropped 9 bases and J dropped 3; count of bases not matched to a gene: 7. Germline assignment: CDR1 SNHLY and CDR2 FYNNEI. This CDR3 has 14 residues. CDR3 amino acids: CASSDRGGGNTIYF. The CDR3 DNA follows: TGTGCCAGTTCCGACAGGGGTGGTGGAAACACCATATATTTT.